Listed below are T cell receptor beta chains from one sample, sequenced in a study of radiation and T cells in renal cell carcinoma. Some clones are missing from TCRdb's copy, which holds only in-frame ones; the method was immunoSEQ multiplex PCR. The top ten hold 20% to 25% of the sample, which has about 140,000 clones, 70% to 90% seen once. The sample in question was blood, obtained from a patient whose treatment included radiotherapy and nephrectomy. These receptors were taken from a woman aged 45-59 years with renal cell carcinoma. CDR3s include the opening cysteine and the closing phenylalanine or tryptophan. The D gene is left open where the match is weak. Where a row states a size, it is once, few, many or the class of an expanded clone; other rows omit it.

v_call	clone_size	d_call	j_call	cdr3_aa	cdr3_nt
TRBV7-9	.	.	TRBJ2-5	CASSFPTRQETQYF	TGTGCCAGCAGCTTCCCCACGAGACAAGAGACCCAGTACTTC
TRBV20-1	.	.	TRBJ2-1	CSARFYNEQFF	TGCAGTGCTAGATTTTACAATGAGCAGTTCTTC
TRBV5-1	.	.	TRBJ2-1	CASSLNRPDNEQFF	TGCGCCAGCAGCTTGAACAGGCCGGACAATGAGCAGTTCTTC
TRBV5-1	.	.	TRBJ2-3	CASSLEEGSDTQYF	TGCGCCAGCAGCTTGGAGGAGGGTTCGGATACGCAGTATTTT
TRBV7-2	.	TRBD1	TRBJ1-1	CASGLYRGRDTEAFF	TGTGCCAGCGGATTATACAGGGGGCGGGACACTGAAGCTTTCTTT
TRBV4-2	.	.	TRBJ1-2	CASSQDANYGYTF	TGTGCCAGCAGCCAAGATGCCAACTATGGCTACACCTTC
TRBV28	few	.	TRBJ1-2	CAIGPYGYTF	TGTGCCATCGGACCCTATGGCTACACCTTC
TRBV9	.	TRBD2	TRBJ2-5	CASSPSGVGGETQYF	TGTGCCAGCAGCCCCTCCGGGGTGGGAGGGGAGACCCAGTACTTC
TRBV5-1	.	TRBD1	TRBJ1-4	CASSFRDSNEKLFF	TGCGCCAGCAGCTTCCGGGACAGTAATGAAAAACTGTTTTTT
TRBV5-5	.	TRBD1	TRBJ2-3	CASSLRTGTDTQYF	TGTGCCAGCAGCTTGAGGACAGGGACAGATACGCAGTATTTT
TRBV27	few	TRBD1	TRBJ2-7	CASSQRTGPYEQYF	TGTGCCAGCAGTCAACGGACAGGCCCCTACGAGCAGTACTTC
TRBV6-5	.	.	TRBJ1-6	CASRRSSYNSPLHF	TGTGCCAGCAGGAGATCCTCCTATAATTCACCCCTCCACTTT
TRBV6-6	.	.	TRBJ2-7	CASRPWDTDYEQYF	TGTGCCAGCAGACCTTGGGACACCGACTACGAGCAGTACTTC
TRBV6-5	.	TRBD1	TRBJ1-2	CASGQGSQPTF	TGTGCCAGCGGACAGGGTTCCCAACCCACCTTC
TRBV27	.	.	TRBJ2-1	CASSLRDAYNEQFF	TGTGCCAGCAGCCTCCGGGACGCCTACAATGAGCAGTTCTTC
TRBV5-8	.	.	TRBJ1-5	CASSFQGRNQPQHF	TGTGCCAGCAGCTTTCAGGGACGCAATCAGCCCCAGCATTTT
TRBV29-1	.	TRBD1	TRBJ1-2	CSVEVRGGGYTF	TGCAGCGTTGAGGTCAGGGGGGGTGGCTACACCTTC
TRBV7-6	once	.	TRBJ2-7	CASSPQLTSYEQYF	TGTGCCAGCAGCCCCCAATTGACCTCCTACGAGCAGTACTTC
TRBV28	.	TRBD2	TRBJ2-7	CASSISAGRFEQYF	TGTGCCAGCAGTATCTCAGCGGGGAGGTTCGAGCAGTACTTC
TRBV18	few	TRBD2	TRBJ2-3	CASSPPREKTDTQYF	TGTGCCAGCTCACCTCCGCGGGAGAAGACAGATACGCAGTATTTT
TRBV7-2	.	.	TRBJ1-1	CASSLSIGSNTEAFF	TGTGCCAGCAGCTTAAGTATCGGGTCAAACACTGAAGCTTTCTTT
TRBV5-4	hyperexpanded	.	TRBJ1-2	CASSPVPWFLGGYTF	TGTGCCAGCAGCCCGGTTCCCTGGTTCTTAGGTGGCTACACCTTC
TRBV29-1	.	.	TRBJ1-1	CSVEMEQNTEAFF	TGCAGCGTTGAAATGGAGCAAAACACTGAAGCTTTCTTT
TRBV29-1	.	.	TRBJ1-1	CSVGQSGAFF	TGCAGCGTAGGACAGTCTGGAGCTTTCTTT
TRBV6-5	.	.	TRBJ2-7	CASSYKAPSYEQYF	TGTGCCAGCAGTTACAAGGCCCCTTCCTACGAGCAGTACTTC
TRBV5-6	.	.	TRBJ1-5	CASSVRRNQPQHF	TGTGCCAGCAGCGTGAGACGAAATCAGCCCCAGCATTTT
TRBV2	.	TRBD1	TRBJ1-5	CARAAGGNNQPQHF	TGTGCCAGGGCCGCAGGGGGCAACAATCAGCCCCAGCATTTT
TRBV5-8	.	.	TRBJ1-1	CASSWGEGVGEAFF	TGTGCCAGCAGCTGGGGGGAGGGGGTTGGTGAAGCTTTCTTT
TRBV10-1	.	.	TRBJ2-2	CASSRGGTGELFF	TGCGCCAGCAGCCGGGGAGGCACCGGGGAGCTGTTTTTT
TRBV11-2	.	.	TRBJ1-1	CASSYGTANTEAFF	TGTGCCAGCAGCTACGGGACGGCGAACACTGAAGCTTTCTTT
TRBV6-6	.	.	TRBJ2-7	CASSYWGDEQYF	TGTGCCAGCAGTTACTGGGGCGACGAGCAGTACTTC